These 11 T cell receptor beta chains were all obtained from the same sample, sequenced in a study of blood T cell repertoires in COVID-19 (dated by TCRdb to 2018 to 2021). The library was made by the immunoSEQ multiplex PCR assay. TCRdb re-hosts the immuneACCESS table, in-frame sequences only. Its copies lack some clones; in the studies checked, an unresolved V gene accounts for under half of them, and the cause for the rest is not known. The sample table lists approximately 300,000 clones, over 70% of them with a count of one. Jointly, the top ten make up about 1.2% of the sample. The specimen sequenced was peripheral blood. Receptors were obtained from a woman aged 45 to 65 with acute or convalescent COVID-19.

This clone appeared once. J is TRBJ2-5 and V is TRBV7-2, with a tentative D call TRBD1 (5 bases). V lost 3 bases and J lost 2, with 7 bases in between. CDR3 length: 13 amino acids. Germline V gene data show CDR1 as SGHTA and CDR2 as FQGNSA. This CDR3 reads CASSLSGQETQYF. The CDR3 coding sequence is TGTGCCAGCAGCTTGTCAGGGCAAGAGACCCAGTACTTC.

This chain links TRBV5-1 with TRBJ1-4; perhaps TRBD1 as D (5 bases). The germline V gene has CDR1 SGHRS and CDR2 YFSETQ. The CDR3 has 15 residues. V was trimmed by 0 bases and J by 6 bases, leaving 12 bases between them. CDR3 protein: CASSLAAGADEKLFF. In nucleotides, the CDR3 is TGCGCCAGCAGCTTGGCCGCTGGGGCAGATGAAAAACTGTTTTTT.

This rearrangement joins TRBV4-3 to TRBJ1-4, with D possibly being TRBD1 (5 bases). V was shortened by 5 bases and J by 8 bases, with 9 bases between the two germline ends. The germline CDR1 and CDR2 sequences are LGHNA and YSLEER. The CDR3 spans 12 residues. For the CDR3, the DNA is TGCGCCAGCAGCGATCACAGGGAAAAACTGTTTTTT. Translation gives CASSDHREKLFF.

V gene TRBV4-2 combines with J gene TRBJ1-2; TRBD1 matches at 8 bases. The trim removed 0 bases at V and 4 bases at J, leaving 7 bases unmatched. There are 16 residues in the CDR3. Per the germline V gene, CDR1 is LGHNA and CDR2 is YNFKEQ. In DNA form, the CDR3 reads TGTGCCAGCAGCCAAGATTCCAGGGACAGGCCCTATGGCTACACCTTC. Protein sequence: CASSQDSRDRPYGYTF.

The rearrangement uses TRBV18 and TRBJ2-5; no reliable D call. CDR3 length: 14 residues. The V end lost 2 bases, the J end lost 5 bases, and 12 bases lay between the germline ends. Germline V gene sequence: CDR1 KGHSH, CDR2 LQKENI. The CDR3 DNA reads as TGTGCCAGCTCACCATCTCCGCTTAGTGAGACCCAGTACTTC. Residues: CASSPSPLSETQYF. Looking up the rest from reference TRBV18 and TRBJ2-5 gives the full variable domain: NAGVMQNPRHLVRRRGQEARLRCSPMKGHSHVYWYRQLPEEGLKFMVYLQKENIIDESGMPKERFSAEFPKEGPSILRIQQVVRGDSAAYFCASSPSPLSETQYFGPGTRLLVL.

The chain joins TRBV5-1 to TRBJ2-2; tentatively, D is TRBD1 (7 bases). The CDR3 sequence is 13 residues long. Germline CDR1 reads SGHRS; CDR2 reads YFSETQ. V was cut by 3 bases and J by 6 bases, with 9 bases left in between. CDR3 residues: CASSSRGAGELFF. CDR3 DNA sequence: TGCGCCAGCAGCTCCAGGGGGGCCGGGGAGCTGTTTTTT.

V gene TRBV10-3 combines with J gene TRBJ2-7, with 7 bases lining up with TRBD2. Germline trimming cut 10 bases from V and 4 bases from J; bases unmatched to any gene: 13. CDR1 is ENHRY, CDR2 SYGVKD, per germline. The CDR3 has 14 residues. The CDR3 reads CATRGSTGGYEQYF. As DNA, the CDR3 is TGTGCCACCCGGGGGAGTACGGGAGGATACGAGCAGTACTTC.

This clone was observed a few times. V gene TRBV9 combines with J gene TRBJ1-1, with D perhaps TRBD1 (6 bases). CDR3 length: 13 amino acids. In germline, CDR1 is SGDLS, CDR2 YYNGEE. V dropped 0 bases and J dropped 9 bases, with 12 bases sitting between them. The CDR3 region is CASSVAGQGKAFF. The DNA of the CDR3 is TGTGCCAGCAGCGTAGCTGGGCAGGGGAAAGCTTTCTTT.

In DNA, the CDR3 is TGTGCCACCAGCAGGGGACAGTATAGCAATCAGCCCCAGCATTTT. This codes for CATSRGQYSNQPQHF. J is TRBJ1-5 and V is TRBV15; 7 nucleotides align to TRBD1. The V and J ends lost 3 bases and 0 bases, in that order; junction bases with no gene match: 2. This CDR3 spans 15 amino acids. Germline CDR1 and CDR2: LNHNV and YYDKDF (reference sequence).

This chain joins TRBV18 and TRBJ2-5; possible D gene TRBD1, 5 bases. The CDR3 has 14 residues. The V end was cut by 0 bases, the J end by 5 bases, with 10 bases between. Germline V gives CDR1 KGHSH, CDR2 LQKENI. The CDR3 reads CASSPPSGWETQYF. Written as DNA, the CDR3 is TGTGCCAGCTCACCACCTTCAGGGTGGGAGACCCAGTACTTC.

This clone occurred once. The chain has TRBV7-9 and TRBJ1-1, with 7 bases lining up with TRBD1. Germline CDR1 is SEHNR and CDR2 is FQNEAQ (reference sequence). CDR3 size: 17 residues. With 4 bases clipped from V and 0 bases from J, the junction kept 11 bases outside the gene matches. The CDR3 sequence: CASSSPGQPRMNTEAFF. For the CDR3, the DNA is TGTGCCAGCAGCTCTCCGGGACAGCCAAGAATGAACACTGAAGCTTTCTTT.